This T cell receptor (beta chain) was captured by sequencing in a study of vaccination and CD4 T cells after COVID-19. Sequenced with the Oncomine TCR Beta short-read assay was DNA taken from cultured CD4+ T cells. TCRdb recomputed calls from the PCR reads with MiXCR, one row per CDR3 protein. The data hold about 1,500 distinct CDR3 sequences, with approximately 10% observed a single time. Described treatment: roughly ten-day PBMC culture with coronavirus spike peptide pools or control peptides (ViraFEST assay). CD4+ T cells of the unexposed donor were collected before the COVID-19 pandemic (2011-2018). By frequency in the sample, this clonotype is large (0.1 to 1%). Its antigen is not identified. The CDR3 runs to 15 residues. V dropped 6 bases and J dropped 0 bases, with 14 bases sitting between them. Germline V gives CDR1 DFQATT, CDR2 SNEGSKA (reference sequence).

Sequenced material: CD4+ T cells from blood, cultured in vitro. The chain recombines TRBV20-1 with TRBJ2-2; maybe TRBD2 (5 bases). The origin of this receptor is a human donor in good health. CDR3: CSAPNGETNTGELFF. DNA for the CDR3: TGCAGTGCCCCGAATGGGGAGACGAACACCGGGGAGCTGTTTTTT.